This T cell receptor beta chain was identified during a study of blood T cell repertoires in COVID-19. About the research overall: Researchers got acute and convalescent COVID-19 samples from the United States, Italy and Spain. T cells, B-cell-depleted T cells, or PBMCs provided the cDNA or gDNA that served as material.

Produced via immunoSEQ multiplex PCR; TCRdb's table is partial and in-frame only. Of about 370,000 clones in the sample, roughly 90% were seen once. While infection was still active, Seattle patients were enrolled and then followed longitudinally. Per germline, CDR1 LNHDA and CDR2 SQIVND (reference sequence). The V end lost 5 bases, the J end lost 7 bases, and 9 bases lay between the germline ends. The CDR3 extends over 12 amino acids. Material: peripheral blood. The chain has TRBV19 and TRBJ1-5; D call uncertain. The sequence was collected from a woman aged 30 to 39 with COVID-19, enrolled during active disease. The CDR3 DNA reads as TGTGCCAGTAGTGGCCAACGACAGCCCCAGCATTTT. This codes for CASSGQRQPQHF. The full variable domain, rest sourced from reference TRBV19 and TRBJ1-5, is DGGITQSPKYLFRKEGQNVTLSCEQNLNHDAMYWYRQDPGQGLRLIYYSQIVNDFQKGDIAEGYSVSREKKESFPLTVTSAQKNPTAFYLCASSGQRQPQHFGDGTRLSIL.